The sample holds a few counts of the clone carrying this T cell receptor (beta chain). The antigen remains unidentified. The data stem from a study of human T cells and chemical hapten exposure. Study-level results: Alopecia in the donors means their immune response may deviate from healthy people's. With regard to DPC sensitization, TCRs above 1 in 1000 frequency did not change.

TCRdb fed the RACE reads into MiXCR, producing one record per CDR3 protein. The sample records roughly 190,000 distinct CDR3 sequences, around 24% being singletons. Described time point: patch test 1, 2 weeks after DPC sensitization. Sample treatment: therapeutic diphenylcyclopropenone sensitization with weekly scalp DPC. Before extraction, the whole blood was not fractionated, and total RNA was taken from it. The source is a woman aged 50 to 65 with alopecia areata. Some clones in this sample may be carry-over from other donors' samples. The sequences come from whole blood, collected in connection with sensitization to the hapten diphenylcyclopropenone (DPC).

The CDR3: CSAPGGAGEKLFF. In DNA, the CDR3 is TGCAGTGCCCCTGGGGGGGCGGGTGAAAAACTGTTTTTT. The chain links TRBV20-1 to TRBJ1-4; D might be TRBD1 (6 bases). Trimming shortened V by 6 bases and J by 7 bases, and 15 bases separated the two germline ends. CDR1 and CDR2 from the germline V gene are DFQATT and SNEGSKA (reference sequence). This CDR3 is built from 13 residues.